This T cell receptor beta chain was sequenced in a study of CD8 T cells in ankylosing spondylitis. Broader study findings: Disease-linked clones reportedly showed significant enrichment in matched ankylosing spondylitis synovial fluid.

The sample holds many counts of this clonotype. Its antigen is not known. Germline lookup yields CDR1 MNHEY and CDR2 SMNVEV (reference sequence). The CDR3 sequence is 14 residues long. Trimming pared 5 bases from V and 6 bases from J, leaving 14 bases between. TCRdb re-analysed the 5' RACE reads in MiXCR, keeping a single row per CDR3 protein. The sample gives about 360,000 distinct CDR3 sequences, roughly 14% of which show up once; roughly 1.1% is in the top ten. The sequencing sample was made of blood, either unsorted or a sorted T cell fraction (not recorded which). This chain joins TRBV27 and TRBJ1-5; D is perhaps TRBD1 (6 bases). The receptor was isolated from a male donor with ankylosing spondylitis or in good health (not recorded which). The CDR3 loop reads CASSQTGKGQPQHF. The CDR3 DNA is TGTGCCAGCAGTCAAACAGGGAAGGGTCAGCCCCAGCATTTT.